One and the same sample provided the 16 T cell receptor beta chains below, sequenced in a study of shared clonotypes between healthy human individuals. The repertoire was sequenced with immunoSEQ multiplex PCR; TCRdb's copy has only in-frame clones and lacks some. This table has hundreds of thousands of clones, approximately 74% appearing once. The sample comprised memory CD4+ T cells sorted from blood. Subset noted: CD45RA-negative fraction. The receptors originated from a woman in her 30s in good health.

The sample holds one count of this clone. V is TRBV18 and J is TRBJ1-2; D is perhaps TRBD1 (6 bases). V was trimmed by 4 bases and J by 6 bases, leaving 12 bases between them. Germline-derived CDR1 and CDR2 are KGHSH and LQKENI. The CDR3 is 13 residues long. Written as DNA, the CDR3 is TGTGCCAGCTCACAAGGACAGTCTCATGGCTACACCTTC. Translated: CASSQGQSHGYTF.

V usage is TRBV19 and J usage is TRBJ1-1, with no clear D. The CDR3 spans 16 residues. V was cut by 4 bases and J by 4 bases, with 19 bases left in between. Germline CDR1 and CDR2: LNHDA and SQIVND (reference sequence). The CDR3, as DNA: TGTGCCAGTAGTAACCACGCCGGGCTACCGGGCACTGAAGCTTTCTTT. This translates into CASSNHAGLPGTEAFF.

V is TRBV19 and J is TRBJ1-1; weak D call: TRBD1 (5 bases). The V gene's germline CDR1 is LNHDA and CDR2 SQIVND (reference sequence). The ends were cut back, 3 bases at V and 4 bases at J, with 18 bases in the middle. This CDR3 contains 16 residues. Written as DNA, the CDR3 is TGTGCCAGTAGTATTCCAGGGCGCAGGTCGTCCACTGAAGCTTTCTTT. Its protein product is CASSIPGRRSSTEAFF.

V usage is TRBV28 and J usage is TRBJ2-1; a weak D match, TRBD2 (5 bases). The CDR3 extends over 14 amino acids. Trimming left V 6 bases short and J 8 bases short, with 17 bases between. Germline CDR1 MDHEN, CDR2 SYDVKM. The CDR3 protein is CASRLVDKFYEQFF. CDR3 coding DNA: TGTGCCAGCAGACTAGTAGATAAGTTTTATGAGCAGTTCTTC.

The V gene is TRBV30, the J gene TRBJ1-2, with D maybe TRBD1 (6 bases). The CDR3 is 15 residues long. Germline V CDR1 and CDR2: GTSNPN, SVGIG (reference sequence). Between the trimmed V and J ends, which lost 0 bases and 0 bases, there was a span of 11 bases. The DNA for the CDR3 is TGTGCCTGGAGTGTACTTGGGACACCTAACTATGGCTACACCTTC. It specifies CAWSVLGTPNYGYTF.

This chain connects TRBV5-8 to TRBJ1-2, with TRBD1 matching over 7 bases. Germline V CDR1 and CDR2: SGHTS, YDEGEE. The CDR3 loop spans 15 amino acids. J lost 2 bases, V lost 4 bases, and 8 bases had no gene match. CDR3 sequence (DNA): TGTGCCAGCAGCAACCCGGGACAGAGAAACTATGGCTACACCTTC. This codes for CASSNPGQRNYGYTF.

This clone has more than one count but fewer than ten. This rearrangement joins TRBV10-3 to TRBJ2-7; TRBD2 matches at 10 bases. The CDR3 totals 14 residues. After removal of 8 bases from V and 2 bases from J, the junction contained 6 bases not matched to a gene. Germline assignment: CDR1 ENHRY and CDR2 SYGVKD. The CDR3: CAIDSGRTPYEQYF. CDR3 nucleotide sequence: TGTGCCATCGATAGCGGGAGGACCCCCTACGAGCAGTACTTC.

V gene TRBV5-1 combines with J gene TRBJ2-7; D may match TRBD1 or TRBD2 (5 bases each). V dropped 3 bases and J dropped 0 bases, with 13 bases sitting between them. Germline V gives CDR1 SGHRS, CDR2 YFSETQ. The CDR3 loop spans 15 amino acids. This CDR3 is CASSSEGISSYEQYF. The DNA of the CDR3 is TGCGCCAGCAGCTCTGAGGGGATTAGCTCCTACGAGCAGTACTTC.

This chain uses TRBV6-5 with TRBJ1-2; 8 bases are shared with TRBD1. The CDR3 is made up of 16 amino acids. V trimming: 2 bases; J trimming: 2 bases; junction bases outside the gene matches: 7. CDR1 is MNHEY, CDR2 SVGAGI, per germline. Here the CDR3 DNA reads TGTGCCAGCAGTTACAGGACAGGGACCCTCAACTATGGCTACACCTTC. Protein sequence: CASSYRTGTLNYGYTF.

The genes are TRBV6-1 and TRBJ2-7; the D call may be TRBD1 or TRBD2 (5 bases each). CDR1 and CDR2 (germline): MNHNS, SASEGT. CDR3 size: 16 residues. V shed 3 bases and J shed 0 bases, with 15 bases lying between them. The CDR3 DNA sequence: TGTGCCAGCAGTGAGGGGACGGCGAGAAACTCCTACGAGCAGTACTTC. Residues: CASSEGTARNSYEQYF.

CDR3 sequence reads: CATREGLNSGANVLTF. The CDR3 nucleotides are TGTGCCACCAGAGAGGGATTAAACTCTGGGGCCAACGTCCTGACTTTC. V gene TRBV15 combines with J gene TRBJ2-6; D possibly corresponds to TRBD2 (5 bases). There are 16 residues in the CDR3. The germline V gene encodes CDR1 LNHNV and CDR2 YYDKDF (reference sequence). With 6 bases removed from V and 0 bases from J, the gap between germline ends came to 12 bases.

This clone has just a few counts. V gene TRBV15 combines with J gene TRBJ2-3; D is ambiguous. This CDR3 comprises 15 residues. Trimming shortened V by 0 bases and J by 5 bases, and 12 bases separated the two germline ends. Germline lookup yields CDR1 LNHNV and CDR2 YYDKDF (reference sequence). The CDR3 DNA reads TGTGCCACCAGCAGAGACATAAATACTGGAGATACGCAGTATTTT. The encoded protein is CATSRDINTGDTQYF.

This chain links TRBV2 with TRBJ2-7; D is undetermined. The CDR3 is 13 residues long. Trimming took off 6 bases at V and 5 bases at J, with 14 bases between the two ends. CDR1 is SNHLY and CDR2 is FYNNEI in the germline V gene. The CDR3 loop is CASSYVPTDEQYF. CDR3 DNA sequence: TGTGCCAGCAGCTACGTCCCTACTGACGAGCAGTACTTC.

This clone was picked up a small number of times. CDR3 in amino acids: CASRTLLAGAPGELFF. DNA of the CDR3: TGTGCCAGCAGAACGCTTCTAGCGGGGGCTCCCGGGGAGCTGTTTTTT. The chain joins TRBV21-1 to TRBJ2-2; TRBD2, the D gene given by the table, was not confirmed from the DNA. TRBV21-1 constitutes a pseudogene. This CDR3 spans 16 amino acids.

The rearrangement uses TRBV27 and TRBJ2-7, with D tentatively TRBD1 (5 bases). The CDR3 is made up of 15 amino acids. V was pared by 6 bases and J by 2 bases, with 17 bases between. CDR1 MNHEY and CDR2 SMNVEV come from the germline V gene (reference sequence). CDR3 sequence (DNA): TGTGCCAGCAGATTAAACGAGGACACCACCTACGAGCAGTACTTC. This translates into CASRLNEDTTYEQYF.

The genes are TRBV5-1 and TRBJ1-4; a possible D gene is TRBD1 (6 bases). Trimming stripped 3 bases from V and 3 bases from J, with 18 bases between. Germline values: CDR1 SGHRS, CDR2 YFSETQ. The CDR3 is made up of 17 amino acids. Here the CDR3 DNA reads TGCGCCAGCAGCTCAACAGGGACGGGATCAGCTAATGAAAAACTGTTTTTT. Protein sequence: CASSSTGTGSANEKLFF.